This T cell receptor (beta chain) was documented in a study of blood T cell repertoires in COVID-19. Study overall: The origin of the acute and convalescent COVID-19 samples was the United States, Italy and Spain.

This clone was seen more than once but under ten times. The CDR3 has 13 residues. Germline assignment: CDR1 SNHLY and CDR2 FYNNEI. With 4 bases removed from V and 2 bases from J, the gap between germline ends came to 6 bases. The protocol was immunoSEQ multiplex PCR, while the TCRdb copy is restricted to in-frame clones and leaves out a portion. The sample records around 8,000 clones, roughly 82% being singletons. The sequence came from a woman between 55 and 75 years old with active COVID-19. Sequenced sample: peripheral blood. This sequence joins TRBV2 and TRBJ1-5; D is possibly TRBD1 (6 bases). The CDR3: CASSGTGNQPQHF. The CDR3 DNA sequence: TGTGCCAGCAGTGGGACAGGCAATCAGCCCCAGCATTTT.